A single sample is the source of the 31 T cell receptor beta chains below, sequenced in a study of blood T cell repertoires in COVID-19. Here immunoSEQ multiplex PCR was the method, and the copy in TCRdb shows in-frame clones only, minus some. The sample lists under 250,000 clones; approximately 89% were seen once. Material for sequencing was peripheral blood. These receptors all come from a woman aged 55-70 years who had recovered from COVID-19.

V is TRBV19 and J is TRBJ2-3, with 11 bases that match TRBD2. Trimming took 7 bases from V and 4 from J; bases not matched to a gene: 7. The CDR3 contains 15 residues. CDR1 and CDR2 (germline): LNHDA, SQIVND (reference sequence). The CDR3 DNA reads as TGTGCCAGTAATTTAGCGGGGGGGCGCGCAGATACGCAGTATTTT. This sequence encodes CASNLAGGRADTQYF.

The chain combines TRBV23-1 with TRBJ2-6, with 7 bases identical to TRBD1. TRBV23-1 is classed as an ORF, of uncertain function. Trimming removed 6 bases from V and 2 bases from J; junction bases left unmatched: 13. CDR3 length: 18 residues. The CDR3 region is CASSHSGTVDAGANVLTF. DNA of the CDR3: TGCGCCAGCAGCCATTCCGGGACAGTGGATGCTGGGGCCAACGTCCTGACTTTC.

This rearrangement joins TRBV3-1 (or the pseudogene TRBV3-2) to TRBJ1-4; 8 bases fit TRBD1. The CDR3 has 15 residues. V lost 1 base, J lost 4 bases, and 2 bases stayed unmatched. The germline CDR1 and CDR2 sequences are LGHDT and YNNKEL (reference sequence). The CDR3 here is CASSQGDRHNEKLFF. CDR3 sequence (DNA): TGTGCCAGCAGCCAAGGGGACAGGCATAATGAAAAACTGTTTTTT.

The V and J genes are TRBV13 and TRBJ2-7, with D perhaps TRBD1 (6 bases). Trimming took off 1 base at V and 1 base at J, with 8 bases between the two ends. Germline CDR1 and CDR2: PRHDT and FYEKMQ (reference sequence). There are 14 residues in the CDR3. The CDR3 coding sequence is TGTGCCAGCAGCTTAGTCGGACAGTCCTACGAGCAGTACTTC. Translating gives CASSLVGQSYEQYF.

This clone was observed a handful of times. V usage is TRBV11-2 and J usage is TRBJ2-7; 9 bases fit TRBD2. CDR3 length: 15 amino acids. The germline CDR1 and CDR2 sequences are SGHAT and FQNNGV. V lost 4 bases and J lost 0; bases outside the gene matches: 4. The CDR3 spells CASSWLAGSSYEQYF. As DNA, the CDR3 is TGTGCCAGCAGCTGGCTAGCGGGGAGCTCCTACGAGCAGTACTTC.

The chain employs TRBV4-3 and TRBJ1-5, with D unresolved. V was cut by 0 bases and J by 1 base, with 7 bases left in between. This CDR3 has 15 amino acids. Germline CDR1 is LGHNA and CDR2 is YSLEER. DNA of the CDR3: TGCGCCAGCAGCCAAGATTCTCAGAGCAATCAGCCCCAGCATTTT. This encodes CASSQDSQSNQPQHF.

J is TRBJ2-2 and V is TRBV7-3; D call uncertain. The germline V gene has CDR1 SGHTA and CDR2 FQGTGA. V was cut by 1 base and J by 5 bases, with 8 bases left in between. This CDR3 is 14 amino acids long. Here the CDR3 DNA reads TGTGCCAGCAGCTTAAACTTCGAGACCGGGGAGCTGTTTTTT. Protein sequence: CASSLNFETGELFF.

The V and J genes are TRBV29-1 and TRBJ1-6; no firm D call. Trimming stripped 6 bases from V and 2 bases from J, with 8 bases between. CDR1 is SQVTM and CDR2 is ANQGSEA in the germline V gene. CDR3 size: 13 residues. The CDR3 nucleotides are TGCAGCGTCCAGGAGGCCTATAATTCACCCCTCCACTTT. As protein: CSVQEAYNSPLHF.

The chain is built from TRBV5-5 and TRBJ1-1; TRBD1 agrees at 7 bases. CDR1 SGHKS and CDR2 YYEKEE come from the germline V gene (reference sequence). The ends lost 4 bases at V and 5 bases at J; junction bases unmatched: 11. The CDR3 extends over 15 amino acids. The CDR3: CASSGGRQGFTEAFF. The CDR3 DNA follows: TGTGCCAGCAGCGGGGGACGACAGGGATTTACTGAAGCTTTCTTT.

The chain links TRBV18 to TRBJ1-5; D not certain. V lost 3 bases and J 2 bases, leaving 14 bases between the germline ends. Germline V CDR1 and CDR2: KGHSH, LQKENI. The CDR3 is 16 residues long. The CDR3 loop is CASSPFDSGGNQPQHF. Written as DNA, the CDR3 is TGTGCCAGCTCACCTTTTGACTCCGGTGGCAATCAGCCCCAGCATTTT.

J is TRBJ2-2 and V is TRBV7-3; 9 nucleotides line up with TRBD1. V lost 4 bases to trimming and J lost 3 bases; unmatched junction nucleotides: 6. This CDR3 comprises 16 residues. Germline V lookup: CDR1 SGHTA, CDR2 FQGTGA. This chain's CDR3 is CASSSTGGQYTGELFF. Written as DNA, the CDR3 is TGTGCCAGCAGCTCTACAGGGGGCCAATACACCGGGGAGCTGTTTTTT.

The chain carries TRBV25-1 and TRBJ1-2; 8 bases fit TRBD1. Germline CDR1 MGHDK, CDR2 SYGVNS. The CDR3 is made up of 13 amino acids. Unmatched junction bases numbered 8, after V lost 11 bases and J lost 3 bases. The CDR3 is CAVRDRGDYGYTF. The CDR3 bases are TGTGCCGTAAGAGACAGGGGCGACTATGGCTACACCTTC.

The CDR3 nucleotides read TGTGCCAGCAGCCTATCCGGGACGCAGTATTTT. Translated: CASSLSGTQYF. The chain joins TRBV7-2 to TRBJ2-3; no firm D call. The length of the CDR3 is 11 residues. Trimming pared 5 bases from V and 9 bases from J, leaving 9 bases between. The germline V gene has CDR1 SGHTA and CDR2 FQGNSA.

This chain links TRBV20-1 with TRBJ2-5; the match to TRBD2 covers 8 bases. The ends lost 3 bases at V and 1 base at J; junction bases unmatched: 10. The CDR3 extends over 16 amino acids. The germline CDR1 and CDR2 sequences are DFQATT and SNEGSKA (reference sequence). CDR3 in DNA: TGCAGTGCTAGTCTCTCGGGGGGGACCCTCCAAGAGACCCAGTACTTC. It specifies CSASLSGGTLQETQYF.

The rearrangement joins TRBV9 to TRBJ1-3, with 8 bases that match TRBD1. In germline, CDR1 is SGDLS, CDR2 YYNGEE. V lost 4 bases and J lost 8; bases outside the gene matches: 8. The CDR3 runs to 14 residues. The CDR3 nucleotides read TGTGCCAGCAGCCCCCGGACAGGGACACACACCATATATTTT. Amino acid sequence: CASSPRTGTHTIYF.

DNA of the CDR3: TGCGCCAGCAGCCCCGGAGGTGGGGAGAGCACTGAAGCTTTCTTT. It specifies CASSPGGGESTEAFF. This chain joins TRBV5-1 and TRBJ1-1; D remains unclear. Deletions cut 4 bases from V and 4 bases from J, with 17 bases between. The CDR3 is 15 residues long. Germline V CDR1 and CDR2: SGHRS, YFSETQ.

The chain carries TRBV18 and TRBJ2-5, with 7 bases matching TRBD1. The CDR3 contains 13 residues. Germline lookup yields CDR1 KGHSH and CDR2 LQKENI. With V trimmed by 6 bases and J by 3 bases, 4 bases remained unmatched. The CDR3 reads CASSRGGEETQYF. The CDR3 DNA reads TGTGCCAGCTCTCGAGGGGGCGAAGAGACCCAGTACTTC.

The chain is built from TRBV5-1 and TRBJ1-1, with D perhaps TRBD1 (6 bases). V shed 3 bases and J shed 1 base, with 10 bases lying between them. Germline V gives CDR1 SGHRS, CDR2 YFSETQ. This CDR3 spans 14 amino acids. In DNA form, the CDR3 reads TGCGCCAGCAGCTACCAGACAGGGAACACTGAAGCTTTCTTT. The encoded protein is CASSYQTGNTEAFF.

Concerning this clone itself: Its ends do not fully match the called genes, so a read error is possible. This chain links TRBV28 with TRBJ2-1; 15 bases line up with TRBD2. The CDR3 extends over 15 amino acids. Germline CDR1 reads MDHEN; CDR2 reads SYDVKM. CDR3 DNA: TGTGCCAGCAGTTTGCCCGGACTAGCGGGGGGGCCGGGGATCTTC. Protein sequence: CASSLPGLAGGPGIF.

V and J are TRBV7-2 and TRBJ2-7; 8 bases are a match to TRBD1. Trimming took 5 bases from V and 3 from J; bases not matched to a gene: 6. Germline V gene sequence: CDR1 SGHTA, CDR2 FQGNSA. This CDR3 spans 14 amino acids. Here the CDR3 DNA reads TGTGCCAGCAGCCGGGACAGGCCATTCTACGAGCAGTACTTC. This sequence encodes CASSRDRPFYEQYF.

The rearrangement uses TRBV29-1 and TRBJ2-7; 9 nucleotides line up with TRBD1. Germline CDR1 SQVTM, CDR2 ANQGSEA. Germline trimming cut 5 bases from V and 3 bases from J; bases unmatched to any gene: 5. The CDR3 length is 13 residues. The CDR3 spells CSVPGQGVYEQYF. The CDR3 coding sequence is TGCAGCGTTCCGGGACAGGGAGTCTACGAGCAGTACTTC.

The V gene is TRBV5-4, the J gene TRBJ2-3, with 8 nucleotides matching TRBD2. With 4 bases clipped from V and 3 bases from J, the junction kept 7 bases outside the gene matches. Germline values: CDR1 SGHNT, CDR2 YYREEE (reference sequence). The CDR3 totals 15 residues. The DNA of the CDR3 is TGTGCCAGCAGCCGAAGCGGGGGTGGGACAGATACGCAGTATTTT. Its protein is CASSRSGGGTDTQYF.

The gene calls are TRBV7-9 and TRBJ2-3; D is possibly TRBD2 (5 bases). The CDR3 sequence is 15 residues long. V lost 0 bases and J 4 bases, leaving 11 bases between the germline ends. The germline CDR1 and CDR2 sequences are SEHNR and FQNEAQ (reference sequence). The CDR3 loop reads CASSLARGLSDTQYF. In DNA form, the CDR3 reads TGTGCCAGCAGCTTAGCGAGAGGGTTGTCAGATACGCAGTATTTT.

The V and J genes are TRBV6-5 and TRBJ2-1, with 8 bases that match TRBD2. V lost 6 bases and J lost 5; bases outside the gene matches: 6. From germline, CDR1 is MNHEY and CDR2 SVGAGI. This CDR3 contains 14 residues. The CDR3 region is CASSKEAGDNEQFF. The CDR3 bases are TGTGCCAGCAGCAAAGAAGCGGGGGACAATGAGCAGTTCTTC.

This chain connects TRBV18 to TRBJ2-7; TRBD2 aligns across 10 bases. The CDR3 length is 14 residues. The germline gives CDR1 KGHSH, CDR2 LQKENI. The trim removed 5 bases at V and 3 bases at J, leaving 4 bases unmatched. The CDR3 DNA reads as TGTGCCAGCTCAACTAGCGGGGCCGACTACGAGCAGTACTTC. Encoded protein: CASSTSGADYEQYF. Drawing the rest from reference TRBV18 and TRBJ2-7, the complete variable domain is NAGVMQNPRHLVRRRGQEARLRCSPMKGHSHVYWYRQLPEEGLKFMVYLQKENIIDESGMPKERFSAEFPKEGPSILRIQQVVRGDSAAYFCASSTSGADYEQYFGPGTRLTVT.

The rearrangement uses TRBV18 and TRBJ1-2, with 7 bases identical to TRBD1. This CDR3 contains 12 residues. With V trimmed by 6 bases and J by 4 bases, 2 bases remained unmatched. In germline, CDR1 is KGHSH, CDR2 LQKENI. The CDR3: CASSSGGYGYTF. The CDR3, as DNA: TGTGCCAGCTCTTCAGGGGGCTATGGCTACACCTTC.

The rearrangement uses TRBV7-8 and TRBJ2-3; 11 nucleotides align to TRBD2. Per the germline V gene, CDR1 is SGHVS and CDR2 is FQNEAQ. This CDR3 contains 19 residues. V dropped 7 bases and J dropped 6; count of bases not matched to a gene: 21. The CDR3 protein is CASITRLAGGDGDLDTQYF. The CDR3 DNA is TGTGCCAGCATCACGCGCCTAGCGGGGGGCGATGGTGATCTGGATACGCAGTATTTT. Supplemented by reference TRBV7-8 and TRBJ2-3, the full variable domain reads GAGVSQSPRYKVAKRGQDVALRCDPISGHVSLFWYQQALGQGPEFLTYFQNEAQLDKSGLPSDRFFAERPEGSVSTLKIQRTQQEDSAVYLCASITRLAGGDGDLDTQYFGPGTRLTVL.

This rearrangement joins TRBV7-9 to TRBJ2-2, with D maybe TRBD1 (6 bases). This CDR3 has 15 amino acids. With 4 bases removed from V and 3 bases from J, the gap between germline ends came to 12 bases. Germline loops: CDR1 SEHNR, CDR2 FQNEAQ (reference sequence). The CDR3, as DNA: TGTGCCAGCAGCTACGGACAGAAACACACCGGGGAGCTGTTTTTT. It translates to CASSYGQKHTGELFF.

V is TRBV5-4 and J is TRBJ1-1; TRBD1 aligns across 11 bases. V gave up 3 bases and J gave up 8 bases; unmatched junction bases: 6. In germline, CDR1 is SGHNT, CDR2 YYREEE (reference sequence). CDR3 length: 14 residues. The CDR3 DNA follows: TGTGCCAGCAGCTCCGGGACAGGGGGAGAGGAAGCTTTCTTT. Translated, it gives CASSSGTGGEEAFF.

This clone was recorded a few times. CDR3 loop: CASSFRAGNQPQHF. DNA of the CDR3: TGTGCCAGCAGCTTCAGGGCTGGCAATCAGCCCCAGCATTTT. V is TRBV5-6 and J is TRBJ1-5; D is perhaps TRBD1 (5 bases). Germline lookup yields CDR1 SGHDT and CDR2 YYEEEE. V was cut by 2 bases and J by 2 bases, with 8 bases left in between. CDR3 length equals 14 residues.

CDR3 nucleotide sequence: TGTGCCAGCAGTGCGGGGACACGCGACGGCTATGGCTACACCTTC. Protein product: CASSAGTRDGYGYTF. V is TRBV2 and J is TRBJ1-2, with D maybe TRBD1 (6 bases). This CDR3 spans 15 amino acids. Germline CDR1 is SNHLY and CDR2 is FYNNEI. Trimming removed 4 bases from V and 4 bases from J, with 16 bases in between.